This T cell receptor beta chain is from a study of blood T cell repertoires in COVID-19 (dated by TCRdb to between 2020 and 2021). About the study as a whole: Samples from collaborators originated in the United States, Italy and Spain and spanned both the acute and convalescent phases of COVID-19. The material from the prospective study consisted of cDNA or gDNA derived from T cells, B-cell-depleted T cells, or PBMCs. The dataset comprised deeply sampled blood TCRbeta repertoires from subjects exposed to, actively infected with, or recovered from COVID-19. The repertoires were made available in a free public database intended to serve as a resource for research on the immune response to SARS-CoV-2. The samples were drawn from two sources: the first 160 participants of the ongoing ImmuneRACE study, and 1,000 to 1,500 subjects contributed by 6 global collaborators. Nearly every sample came with metadata listing a de-identified subject ID, COVID-19 status, age in years and sex. Where HLA class I and class II types were available, the types were taken from metadata supplied by the sample provider, not from assay-based typing. Overall results and qualifications from the work: How much clinical and demographic metadata was included differed by source and by participant, and the metadata was provided uncurated.

The CDR3 numbers 14 residues from cysteine through phenylalanine. The retained sequence is limited to the CDR3, 42 bases, with the frame set at the first base. V loses 0 bases at its end and J loses 8 bases; junction bases beyond the gene matches: 4. The germline V gene (reference sequence) specifies SGHKS as CDR1 and YYEKEE as CDR2. TCRbeta CDR3 regions were amplified from genomic DNA using the immunoSEQ Assay, a bias-controlled multiplex PCR. The paper's data handling went like this. Nucleated cell counts per sample were estimated from amplification of reference gene primers within the assay. To quantify the absolute abundance of each unique TCRbeta CDR3 rearrangement, sequence reads were collapsed and filtered. For each sample, productive Simpson clonality was calculated as the square root of Simpson's diversity index over productive rearrangements. Drawn from immuneACCESS, this table holds only the in-frame rearrangements with V and J called that TCRdb kept. Clones are partly lost; checked studies trace under half to an unresolved V gene and leave the rest unexplained. That table gives V, J and clone size, and the DNA gave D and trimming. The sample yields some 320,000 clones; roughly 86% were counted once. The ten largest clonotypes hold 7.8% of the sample.

In regard to this clone: Its antigen is unknown. No base-level quality is on record; no much larger clone is a single base apart.

Samples from volunteer blood donors who had recovered from COVID-19 were contributed by a second Seattle source. Each collaborating institution followed its own protocols to collect whole blood in K2EDTA tubes. For TCRbeta analysis, collaborators shipped samples as frozen whole blood, isolated PBMCs, or DNA extracted from either of those sample types. This clonotype originated in a woman in her forties or fifties who had recovered from COVID-19. The sequenced sample was peripheral blood. The chain uses TRBV5-5 and TRBJ2-1; TRBD2 lines up with 8 middle nucleotides. CDR3 reads: CASSLAGGHYEQFF. Here is the DNA: TGTGCCAGCAGCTTGGCGGGAGGGCACTATGAGCAGTTCTTC. With all but the CDR3 taken from the reference TRBV5-5 and TRBJ2-1 genes, the full variable domain is: DAGVTQSPTHLIKTRGQQVTLRCSPISGHKSVSWYQQVLGQGPQFIFQYYEKEERGRGNFPDRFSARQFPNYSSELNVNALLLGDSALYLCASSLAGGHYEQFFGPGTRLTVL.